Detailed here is one T cell receptor beta chain. V shed 2 bases, J shed 5 bases, and the junction held 5 bases outside the gene matches. The CDR3 length is 14 residues. The germline CDR1 and CDR2 sequences are SGHVS and FNYEAQ. The naive CD8 subset, CD45RO-negative cells positively selected for CCR7, excluded terminally differentiated effector memory CD45RA+ cells. This sample is part of a study of shared clonotypes between healthy human individuals. At the level of the study: A donor's plate count was three for CD4 naive and three for CD4 memory; CD8 naive had two and CD8 memory one.

Profiling relied on immunoSEQ multiplex PCR, and the TCRdb table lists in-frame clones only, not all of them. The sample includes millions of clones, just over 90% of them seen just once. This sequence was found in a man younger than 35 in good health. Some clones in this sample may be carry-over from other donors' samples. Material for sequencing was naive CD8+ T cells from PBMCs. V is TRBV7-6 and J is TRBJ2-7; 8 nucleotides align to TRBD2. The DNA for the CDR3 is TGTGCCAGCAGCTTACTAGCGGGCGGCAACGAGCAGTACTTC. Translated: CASSLLAGGNEQYF.